The 30 T cell receptor beta chains below were found in one sample sequenced in a study of T cell responses to AZD1222 COVID-19 vaccine (dated by TCRdb to about 2021). Explained via the paper, the time point label denotes: about 28 days (+/-7) after the second vaccine dose. The label giving this sample's treatment or condition can be read as: meningococcal conjugate vaccine given as trial control. Library prep was done by the immunoSEQ multiplex PCR assay. TCRdb holds this immuneACCESS table with in-frame rearrangements only. Some clones are missing; in checked studies, unresolved V genes explain under half, and the rest has no known cause. For this sample the table gives 150,000 to 200,000 clones, of which roughly nine tenths were detected only once. Of the sample, approximately 4% falls within the top ten clones. This specimen consisted of peripheral blood, obtained 28 days after the second dose of the MenACWY control vaccine. All receptors derive from an adult who received the MenACWY meningococcal vaccine as a control.

V usage is TRBV11-2 and J usage is TRBJ2-3; D possibly corresponds to TRBD2 (6 bases). The CDR3 covers 14 residues. Trimming shortened V by 6 bases and J by 1 base, and 11 bases separated the two germline ends. CDR1 SGHAT and CDR2 FQNNGV come from the germline V gene. The CDR3 nucleotides read TGTGCCAGCAGTCCGGGACTGCGCACAGATACGCAGTATTTT. Its protein product is CASSPGLRTDTQYF.

The gene calls are TRBV5-1 and TRBJ2-5; D gene unclear. The CDR3 has 12 residues. Germline V gene sequence: CDR1 SGHRS, CDR2 YFSETQ. V gave up 5 bases and J gave up 4 bases, with 9 bases separating them. The CDR3, as DNA: TGCGCCAGCAGTTCCTGGTCAGAGACCCAGTACTTC. It codes for CASSSWSETQYF. Full variable domain (outside the CDR3, taken from reference TRBV5-1 and TRBJ2-5): KAGVTQTPRYLIKTRGQQVTLSCSPISGHRSVSWYQQTPGQGLQFLFEYFSETQRNKGNFPGRFSGRQFSNSRSEMNVSTLELGDSALYLCASSSWSETQYFGPGTRLLVL.

This sequence joins TRBV25-1 and TRBJ2-7; D is unresolved. Germline V CDR1 and CDR2: MGHDK, SYGVNS. V gave up 3 bases and J gave up 7 bases, with 19 bases separating them. This CDR3 has 15 amino acids. The CDR3 here is CASSDLRTALGEQYF. CDR3 nucleotide sequence: TGTGCCAGCAGTGACCTTCGGACCGCGTTGGGAGAGCAGTACTTC.

The chain joins TRBV2 to TRBJ1-4; TRBD1 is a possible D gene (6 bases). The ends were cut back, 6 bases at V and 7 bases at J, with 15 bases in the middle. The CDR3 totals 14 residues. Germline V gene sequence: CDR1 SNHLY, CDR2 FYNNEI. CDR3 protein: CASREQGGREKLFF. CDR3 nucleotide sequence: TGTGCCAGCAGAGAACAGGGTGGACGTGAAAAACTGTTTTTT. Full variable domain (rest looked up from reference TRBV2 and TRBJ1-4): EPEVTQTPSHQVTQMGQEVILRCVPISNHLYFYWYRQILGQKVEFLVSFYNNEISEKSEIFDDQFSVERPDGSNFTLKIRSTKLEDSAMYFCASREQGGREKLFFGSGTQLSVL.

The chain links TRBV5-5 to TRBJ1-4, with 7 bases identical to TRBD1. Looked up from germline, CDR1 is SGHKS and CDR2 is YYEKEE (reference sequence). This CDR3 contains 15 residues. V lost 3 bases, J lost 7 bases, and 9 bases stayed unmatched. CDR3 DNA sequence: TGTGCCAGCAGCTCGACAGGGATTCCAGGTGAAAAACTGTTTTTT. It is translated as CASSSTGIPGEKLFF.

This rearrangement joins TRBV6-6 to TRBJ1-6, with a weak D call TRBD1 (6 bases). V shed 1 base and J shed 5 bases, with 9 bases lying between them. Germline CDR1 MNHNY, CDR2 SVGAGI (reference sequence). This CDR3 comprises 15 residues. The CDR3 loop is CASSYWGADNSPLHF. CDR3 DNA: TGTGCCAGCAGTTACTGGGGGGCGGATAATTCACCCCTCCACTTT.

The chain couples TRBV6-6 to TRBJ2-2; 11 positions agree with TRBD2. J was trimmed by 5 bases and V by 4 bases; bases with no gene match: 3. The CDR3 covers 15 residues. Per germline, CDR1 MNHNY and CDR2 SVGAGI (reference sequence). CDR3 sequence reads: CASSSTSGSTGELFF. CDR3 DNA: TGTGCCAGCAGTTCTACTAGCGGGAGTACCGGGGAGCTGTTTTTT.

The chain is built from TRBV10-3 and TRBJ2-2; the match to TRBD1 covers 9 bases. Per germline, CDR1 ENHRY and CDR2 SYGVKD. This CDR3 has 13 residues. V shed 7 bases and J 5 bases; nucleotides not matched to a gene: 2. This CDR3 reads CAITGQGTGELFF. The CDR3 DNA sequence: TGTGCCATCACAGGACAGGGGACCGGGGAGCTGTTTTTT.

The V gene is TRBV7-6, the J gene TRBJ2-3, with D maybe TRBD2 (5 bases). The V end was cut by 4 bases, the J end by 0 bases, with 14 bases between. This CDR3 has 16 amino acids. Germline CDR1 SGHVS, CDR2 FNYEAQ. This CDR3 reads CASSSRLAGSTDTQYF. In DNA, the CDR3 is TGTGCCAGCAGCTCGCGGCTAGCAGGTAGCACAGATACGCAGTATTTT.

J is TRBJ2-7 and V is TRBV19, with 7 bases that match TRBD2. The CDR3 has 15 amino acids. V lost 2 bases and J lost 2; bases outside the gene matches: 6. From germline, CDR1 is LNHDA and CDR2 SQIVND (reference sequence). The DNA for the CDR3 is TGTGCCAGTAGTATACGGCTAGCGGACCCCTACGAGCAGTACTTC. Translated: CASSIRLADPYEQYF. The full variable domain, in which reference TRBV19 and TRBJ2-7 provide the parts outside the CDR3, is DGGITQSPKYLFRKEGQNVTLSCEQNLNHDAMYWYRQDPGQGLRLIYYSQIVNDFQKGDIAEGYSVSREKKESFPLTVTSAQKNPTAFYLCASSIRLADPYEQYFGPGTRLTVT.

CDR3 protein: CATSDSGTRGETQYF. The CDR3 DNA follows: TGTGCCACCAGTGATTCCGGGACTAGAGGGGAGACCCAGTACTTC. This rearrangement joins TRBV24-1 to TRBJ2-5, with TRBD2 identical over 8 bases. Germline trimming cut 2 bases from V and 5 bases from J; bases unmatched to any gene: 6. Looked up from germline, CDR1 is KGHDR and CDR2 is SFDVKD. The CDR3 extends over 15 amino acids.

The chain recombines TRBV28 with TRBJ1-1, with D unclear. V dropped 5 bases and J dropped 11 bases, with 12 bases sitting between them. The CDR3 loop spans 11 amino acids. The germline V gene has CDR1 MDHEN and CDR2 SYDVKM. This CDR3 is CASSDLSGAFF. CDR3 coding DNA: TGTGCCAGCAGTGACTTATCCGGGGCTTTCTTT. The full variable domain, with the rest looked up from reference TRBV28 and TRBJ1-1, is DVKVTQSSRYLVKRTGEKVFLECVQDMDHENMFWYRQDPGLGLRLIYFSYDVKMKEKGDIPEGYSVSREKKERFSLILESASTNQTSMYLCASSDLSGAFFGQGTRLTVV.

The genes are TRBV9 and TRBJ2-7; the match to TRBD1 covers 7 bases. There are 14 residues in the CDR3. Germline CDR1 and CDR2: SGDLS and YYNGEE. After removal of 3 bases from V and 6 bases from J, the junction contained 9 bases not matched to a gene. The CDR3 sequence: CASSAGGFTGEQYF. In nucleotides, the CDR3 is TGTGCCAGCAGCGCAGGGGGTTTTACGGGCGAGCAGTACTTC.

The DNA for the CDR3 is TGTGCCTGGACCGAGGGGACTAGCGGCGGGTACGAGCAGTACTTC. Amino acids: CAWTEGTSGGYEQYF. This rearrangement joins TRBV30 to TRBJ2-7; 11 nucleotides match TRBD2. The CDR3 consists of 15 residues. Germline lookup yields CDR1 GTSNPN and CDR2 SVGIG (reference sequence). Trimming at V came to 4 bases and at J to 4 bases, leaving 9 bases not matched to a gene.

This clone has only one observation. The chain's CDR3 is CASSPTSGAYNEQFF. For the CDR3, the DNA is TGTGCCAGCAGCCCGACTAGCGGGGCCTACAATGAGCAGTTCTTC. V usage is TRBV3-1 (or the pseudogene TRBV3-2) and J usage is TRBJ2-1; 11 positions agree with TRBD2. Germline V gene sequence: CDR1 LGHDT, CDR2 YNNKEL (reference sequence). The length of the CDR3 is 15 residues. After removal of 4 bases from V and 2 bases from J, the junction contained 1 base not matched to a gene.

The rearrangement uses TRBV15 and TRBJ2-1; the D is unclear. This CDR3 region has 13 residues. In germline, CDR1 is LNHNV, CDR2 YYDKDF (reference sequence). V lost 5 bases to trimming and J lost 6 bases, with 11 bases between them. The CDR3 reads CATSVKQSNEQFF. CDR3 coding DNA: TGTGCCACCAGCGTCAAACAGAGCAATGAGCAGTTCTTC.

The rearrangement uses TRBV25-1 and TRBJ1-1; maybe TRBD1 (5 bases). The ends were cut back, 4 bases at V and 3 bases at J, with 15 bases in the middle. Germline-derived CDR1 and CDR2 are MGHDK and SYGVNS. The CDR3 spans 15 residues. The CDR3 is CASSARRALDTEAFF. CDR3 DNA sequence: TGTGCCAGCAGTGCTCGCAGGGCCCTGGACACTGAAGCTTTCTTT.

This clone was detected only once. The chain links TRBV19 to TRBJ1-2, with 11 positions matching TRBD1. The CDR3 runs to 17 residues. The junction had 14 bases not matched to a gene; V was cut back by 7 bases and J by 4 bases. Germline V CDR1 and CDR2: LNHDA, SQIVND (reference sequence). In DNA, the CDR3 is TGTGCCAGTACCGACTCAACCGGGACAGGGGGTGGCTATGGCTACACCTTC. As protein: CASTDSTGTGGGYGYTF.

The chain carries TRBV30 and TRBJ2-5; no clear D. The CDR3 extends over 14 amino acids. V lost 0 bases, J lost 8 bases, and 16 bases lay in between. Germline assignment: CDR1 GTSNPN and CDR2 SVGIG (reference sequence). CDR3 coding DNA: TGTGCCTGGAGTGTACAAGGCCCTTCCCCAACCCAGTACTTC. It encodes CAWSVQGPSPTQYF.

V is TRBV6-2 or TRBV6-3 and J is TRBJ2-7, with a tentative D call TRBD2 (5 bases). Germline loops: CDR1 MNHEY, CDR2 SVGEGT. Trimming cost V 8 bases and J 6 bases, with 14 bases left between them. This CDR3 spans 12 amino acids. The CDR3 sequence: CASGRGEGEQYF. CDR3 coding DNA: TGTGCCAGCGGCCGGGGAGAGGGCGAGCAGTACTTC.

This clone was counted once. This chain uses TRBV2 with TRBJ2-1; 12 bases fit TRBD2. Per the germline V gene, CDR1 is SNHLY and CDR2 is FYNNEI. V trimming: 4 bases; J trimming: 9 bases; junction bases outside the gene matches: 4. This CDR3 is 14 amino acids long. The CDR3 DNA is TGTGCCAGCAGTGGACTAGCGGGAGTCGGTGAGCAGTTCTTC. It specifies CASSGLAGVGEQFF.

The chain employs TRBV11-1 and TRBJ2-3, with 10 bases that match TRBD2. The CDR3 runs to 16 residues. The germline gives CDR1 SGHAT, CDR2 FQDESV (reference sequence). Trimming at V came to 7 bases and at J to 0 bases, leaving 7 bases not matched to a gene. CDR3 nucleotide sequence: TGTGCCAGCATACAGGGACTAGCGCCTAGCACAGATACGCAGTATTTT. Translation gives CASIQGLAPSTDTQYF.

The chain recombines TRBV27 with TRBJ1-2, with 9 positions matching TRBD1. The CDR3 spans 16 residues. Germline V gene sequence: CDR1 MNHEY, CDR2 SMNVEV (reference sequence). The V and J ends lost 10 bases and 3 bases, in that order; junction bases with no gene match: 15. The CDR3 protein is CATIGGRTGADYGYTF. In nucleotides, the CDR3 is TGTGCCACCATAGGAGGAAGGACAGGGGCTGACTATGGCTACACCTTC.

The chain has TRBV3-1 (or the pseudogene TRBV3-2) and TRBJ2-1; TRBD1 aligns across 9 bases. The CDR3 is 15 amino acids. Germline CDR1 LGHDT, CDR2 YNNKEL (reference sequence). The trim removed 4 bases at V and 6 bases at J, leaving 7 bases unmatched. The CDR3 is CASSPRTGVVNEQFF. CDR3 bases: TGTGCCAGCAGCCCTCGGACAGGGGTGGTCAATGAGCAGTTCTTC.

This clone showed up just once. This sequence joins TRBV3-1 (or the pseudogene TRBV3-2) and TRBJ2-3; D remains unclear. V was shortened by 4 bases and J by 6 bases, with 11 bases between the two germline ends. Germline V gene sequence: CDR1 LGHDT, CDR2 YNNKEL (reference sequence). The CDR3 is made up of 13 amino acids. DNA for the CDR3: TGTGCCAGCAGCCCTGGCCCTTCCGATACGCAGTATTTT. It is translated as CASSPGPSDTQYF.

Only one count was recorded for this clone. This chain uses TRBV15 with TRBJ1-2, with TRBD1 as a possible D gene (5 bases). V was cut by 0 bases and J by 8 bases, with 13 bases left in between. The CDR3 totals 14 residues. Germline assignment: CDR1 LNHNV and CDR2 YYDKDF (reference sequence). The chain's CDR3 is CATSRDSGGWGYTF. The DNA for the CDR3 is TGTGCCACCAGCAGAGATTCCGGGGGATGGGGCTACACCTTC.

The rearrangement uses TRBV30 and TRBJ1-2, with 8 bases lining up with TRBD1. J lost 7 bases, V lost 2 bases, and 9 bases had no gene match. CDR3 size: 14 residues. CDR1 and CDR2 from the germline V gene are GTSNPN and SVGIG (reference sequence). The CDR3 DNA reads TGTGCCTGGAGTATTGCTCAGGGGGCCAGTGGCTACACCTTC. Residues: CAWSIAQGASGYTF.

The chain employs TRBV29-1 and TRBJ1-5, with no clear D. The CDR3 has 13 residues. Trimming shortened V by 4 bases and J by 2 bases, and 9 bases separated the two germline ends. Germline assignment: CDR1 SQVTM and CDR2 ANQGSEA. CDR3 in amino acids: CSVVVGGNQPQHF. Here the CDR3 DNA reads TGCAGCGTTGTTGTTGGGGGCAATCAGCCCCAGCATTTT. The complete variable domain, with remaining parts taken from reference TRBV29-1 and TRBJ1-5, reads SAVISQKPSRDICQRGTSLTIQCQVDSQVTMMFWYRQQPGQSLTLIATANQGSEATYESGFVIDKFPISRPNLTFSTLTVSNMSPEDSSIYLCSVVVGGNQPQHFGDGTRLSIL.

The rearrangement joins TRBV9 to TRBJ2-2; 8 bases align to TRBD2. Germline CDR1 reads SGDLS; CDR2 reads YYNGEE. The trim removed 6 bases at V and 6 bases at J, leaving 19 bases unmatched. The CDR3 has 18 amino acids. CDR3 bases: TGTGCCAGCAACCTCCCGAGTCCCGACTGGCGGGAGGCCGGGGAGCTGTTTTTT. Translated: CASNLPSPDWREAGELFF.

This clone was counted a single time. This chain uses TRBV5-6 with TRBJ2-7; 11 nucleotides align to TRBD1. CDR3 length equals 14 residues. Germline assignment: CDR1 SGHDT and CDR2 YYEEEE. V trimming: 0 bases; J trimming: 7 bases; junction bases outside the gene matches: 3. The CDR3 region has the DNA TGTGCCAGCAGCTTGGTGGGACAGGGGGGTGAGCAGTACTTC. Protein sequence: CASSLVGQGGEQYF.